The entry below gives a single T cell receptor (beta chain) sequence along with its context. Antigen: not known. This record comes from a study of shared clonotypes between healthy human individuals. Study-level results: The study sampled only blood, and tissue repertoires likely differ.

The data were produced by immunoSEQ multiplex PCR, yet TCRdb's version contains in-frame clones alone and is incomplete. Of under 1,100,000 clones listed, around 75% are singletons. CDR1 and CDR2 (germline): SGHDT, YYEEEE. CDR3 length: 14 amino acids. V trimming: 5 bases; J trimming: 6 bases; junction bases outside the gene matches: 11. This clonotype was sampled from a young man in good health. V usage is TRBV5-6 and J usage is TRBJ2-7; 7 bases are shared with TRBD2. The specimen was memory CD4+ T cells sorted from blood. Specified subset: CD45RA-negative fraction. The CDR3 DNA reads as TGTGCCAGCAGAGATTCCGGGACTATCCGCGAGCAGTACTTC. This translates into CASRDSGTIREQYF.